This record looks at one TCR beta chain sequence and its context. This sample was taken from a study of T cells after yellow fever vaccination. Template switching with 5'RACE generated the TCR cDNA and added a universal primer site and UMIs. TCRdb fed the 5' RACE reads into MiXCR, producing one record per CDR3 protein. The sample shows a few hundred thousand distinct CDR3 sequences, around 12% of them seen only once. Deletions cut 7 bases from V and 2 bases from J, with 17 bases between. Germline V lookup: CDR1 MNHNY, CDR2 SVGAGI (reference sequence). CDR3 length equals 15 residues. Sequenced here: CD4+ T cells sorted from PBMCs, sampled 15 days after the yellow fever booster vaccination. V is TRBV6-6 and J is TRBJ1-1; D is unclear. This receptor was obtained from a young man who received the YFV17D yellow fever vaccine. CDR3: CASNLKFEGNTEAFF. The DNA for the CDR3 is TGTGCCAGCAACCTGAAATTCGAGGGTAACACTGAAGCTTTCTTT.